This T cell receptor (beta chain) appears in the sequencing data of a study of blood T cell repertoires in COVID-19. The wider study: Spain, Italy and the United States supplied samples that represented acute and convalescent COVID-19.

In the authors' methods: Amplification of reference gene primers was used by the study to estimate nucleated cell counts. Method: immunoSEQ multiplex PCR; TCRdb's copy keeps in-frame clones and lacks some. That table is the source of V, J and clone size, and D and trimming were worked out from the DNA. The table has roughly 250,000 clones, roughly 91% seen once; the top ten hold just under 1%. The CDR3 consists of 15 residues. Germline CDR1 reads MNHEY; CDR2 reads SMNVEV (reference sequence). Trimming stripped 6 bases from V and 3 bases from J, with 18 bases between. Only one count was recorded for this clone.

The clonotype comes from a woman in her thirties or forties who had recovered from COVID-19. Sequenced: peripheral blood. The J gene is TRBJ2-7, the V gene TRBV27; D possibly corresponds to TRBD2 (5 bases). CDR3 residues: CASRSGLAPYYEQYF. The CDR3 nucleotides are TGTGCCAGCAGGTCGGGCCTAGCACCTTACTACGAGCAGTACTTC.